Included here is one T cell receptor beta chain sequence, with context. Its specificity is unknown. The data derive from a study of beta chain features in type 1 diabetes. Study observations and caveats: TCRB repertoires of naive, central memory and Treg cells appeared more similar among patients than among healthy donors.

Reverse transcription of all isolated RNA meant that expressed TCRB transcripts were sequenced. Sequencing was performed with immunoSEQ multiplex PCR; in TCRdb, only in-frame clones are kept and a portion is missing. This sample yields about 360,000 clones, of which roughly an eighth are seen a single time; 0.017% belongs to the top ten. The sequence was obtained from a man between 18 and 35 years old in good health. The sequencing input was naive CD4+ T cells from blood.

In nucleotides, the CDR3 is TGTGCCAGCAGCGATACCGGCGGGGGATCTGGAAACACCATATATTTT. Amino acids: CASSDTGGGSGNTIYF. The chain couples TRBV7-9 to TRBJ1-3, with D perhaps matching TRBD1 (5 bases). The V gene's germline CDR1 is SEHNR and CDR2 FQNEAQ (reference sequence). V lost 5 bases, J lost 1 base, and 15 bases lay in between. This CDR3 has 16 residues.